This T cell receptor (beta chain) was identified in a study of vaccination effects on CD4 cells after COVID-19. General study points: Infection- and vaccine-induced clones contracted markedly late after vaccination.

The culture ran for about 11 days, and then CD4+ T cells were isolated. Measured with immunoSEQ multiplex PCR; TCRdb has only the in-frame clones, and not every one. This sample has 45,000 or so clones, with about 75% found just once. With regard to this clone: No antigen is known for it.

This CDR3 spans 14 amino acids. J lost 2 bases, V lost 2 bases, and 2 bases had no gene match. The V gene's germline CDR1 is MNHNS and CDR2 SASEGT. V and J are TRBV6-1 and TRBJ2-7; TRBD1 matches at 8 bases. This TCR was sampled from a human donor who had a prior SARS-CoV-2 infection. This sample comprised CD4+ T cells from PBMCs cultured without peptide, obtained before COVID-19 vaccination. The CDR3 nucleotides read TGTGCCAGCAGTGAACGGGACAGGACCTACGAGCAGTACTTC. This gives the protein CASSERDRTYEQYF.